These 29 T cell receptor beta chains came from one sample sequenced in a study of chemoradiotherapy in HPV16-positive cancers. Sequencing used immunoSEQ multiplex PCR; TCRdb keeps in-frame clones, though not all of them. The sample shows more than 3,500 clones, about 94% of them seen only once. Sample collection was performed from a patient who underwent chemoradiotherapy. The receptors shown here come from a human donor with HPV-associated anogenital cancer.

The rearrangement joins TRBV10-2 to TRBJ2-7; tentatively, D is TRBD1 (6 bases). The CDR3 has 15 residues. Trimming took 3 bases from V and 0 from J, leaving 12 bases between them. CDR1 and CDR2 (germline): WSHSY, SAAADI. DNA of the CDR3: TGCGCCAGCAGTGATGTAGGGGGACCCTCCTACGAGCAGTACTTC. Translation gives CASSDVGGPSYEQYF.

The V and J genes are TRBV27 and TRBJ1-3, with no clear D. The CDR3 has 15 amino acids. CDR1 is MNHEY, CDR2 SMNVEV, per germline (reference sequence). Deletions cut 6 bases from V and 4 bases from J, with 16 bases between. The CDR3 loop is CASSQTWAGGNTIYF. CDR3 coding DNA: TGTGCCAGCAGCCAAACATGGGCGGGAGGAAACACCATATATTTT.

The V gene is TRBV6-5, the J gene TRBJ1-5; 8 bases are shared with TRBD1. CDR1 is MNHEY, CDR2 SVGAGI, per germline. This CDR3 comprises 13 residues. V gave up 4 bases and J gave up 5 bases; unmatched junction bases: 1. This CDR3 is CASSSRGHQPQHF. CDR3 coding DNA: TGTGCCAGCAGTTCCAGGGGGCATCAGCCCCAGCATTTT.

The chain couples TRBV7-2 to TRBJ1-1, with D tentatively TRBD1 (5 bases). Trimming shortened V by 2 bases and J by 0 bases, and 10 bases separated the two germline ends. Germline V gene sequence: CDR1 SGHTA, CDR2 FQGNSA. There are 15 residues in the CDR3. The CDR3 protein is CASSLFRGMNTEAFF. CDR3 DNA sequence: TGTGCCAGCAGCTTATTTCGGGGGATGAACACTGAAGCTTTCTTT.

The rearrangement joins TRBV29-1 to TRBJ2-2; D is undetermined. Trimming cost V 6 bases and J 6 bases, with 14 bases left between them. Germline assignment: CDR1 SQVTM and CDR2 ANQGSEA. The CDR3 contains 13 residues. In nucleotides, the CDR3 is TGCAGCGTCCGCGCCTCGGGCGCCGGGGAGCTGTTTTTT. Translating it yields CSVRASGAGELFF.

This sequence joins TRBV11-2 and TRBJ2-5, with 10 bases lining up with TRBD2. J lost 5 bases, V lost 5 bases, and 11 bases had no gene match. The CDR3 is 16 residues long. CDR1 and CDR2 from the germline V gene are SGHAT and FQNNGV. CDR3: CASSQKPSGRGETQYF. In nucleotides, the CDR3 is TGTGCCAGCAGCCAGAAACCTAGCGGGAGAGGGGAGACCCAGTACTTC.

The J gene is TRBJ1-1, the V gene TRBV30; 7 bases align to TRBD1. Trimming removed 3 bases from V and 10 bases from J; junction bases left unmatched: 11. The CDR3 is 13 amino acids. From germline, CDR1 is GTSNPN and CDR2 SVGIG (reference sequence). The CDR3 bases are TGTGCCTGGAGAACAGGGGCCGTCGGCGGAGCTTTCTTT. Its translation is CAWRTGAVGGAFF.

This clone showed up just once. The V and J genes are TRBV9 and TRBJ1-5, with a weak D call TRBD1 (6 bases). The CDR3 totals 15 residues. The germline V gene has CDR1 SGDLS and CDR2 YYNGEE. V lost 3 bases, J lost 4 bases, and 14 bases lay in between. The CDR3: CASSAYGQMNQPQHF. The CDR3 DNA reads TGTGCCAGCAGCGCATATGGACAGATGAATCAGCCCCAGCATTTT.

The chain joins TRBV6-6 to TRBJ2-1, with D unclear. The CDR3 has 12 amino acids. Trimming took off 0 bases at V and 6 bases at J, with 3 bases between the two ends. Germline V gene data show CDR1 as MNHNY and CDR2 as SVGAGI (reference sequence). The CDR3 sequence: CASSYSGNEQFF. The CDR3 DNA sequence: TGTGCCAGCAGTTACTCGGGCAATGAGCAGTTCTTC.

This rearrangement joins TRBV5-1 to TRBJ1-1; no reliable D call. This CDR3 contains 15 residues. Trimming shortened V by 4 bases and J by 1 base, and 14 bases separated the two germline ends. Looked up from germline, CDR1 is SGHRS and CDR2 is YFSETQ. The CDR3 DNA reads TGCGCCAGCAGCCCTGACATACAATGGAACACTGAAGCTTTCTTT. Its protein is CASSPDIQWNTEAFF.

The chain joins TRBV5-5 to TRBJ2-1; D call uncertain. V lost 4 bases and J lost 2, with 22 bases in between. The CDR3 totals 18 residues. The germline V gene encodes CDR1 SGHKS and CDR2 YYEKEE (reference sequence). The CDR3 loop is CASSQHIRRSAAYNEQFF. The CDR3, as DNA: TGTGCCAGCAGCCAACATATACGGCGGTCCGCTGCCTACAATGAGCAGTTCTTC. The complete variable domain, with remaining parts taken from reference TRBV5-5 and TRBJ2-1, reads DAGVTQSPTHLIKTRGQQVTLRCSPISGHKSVSWYQQVLGQGPQFIFQYYEKEERGRGNFPDRFSARQFPNYSSELNVNALLLGDSALYLCASSQHIRRSAAYNEQFFGPGTRLTVL.

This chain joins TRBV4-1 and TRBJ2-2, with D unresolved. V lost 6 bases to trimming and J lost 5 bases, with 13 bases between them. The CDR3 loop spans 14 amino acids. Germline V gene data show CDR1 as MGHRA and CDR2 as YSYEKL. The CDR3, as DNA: TGCGCCAGCAGGATTAGGGATGGGACCGGGGAGCTGTTTTTT. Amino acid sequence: CASRIRDGTGELFF.

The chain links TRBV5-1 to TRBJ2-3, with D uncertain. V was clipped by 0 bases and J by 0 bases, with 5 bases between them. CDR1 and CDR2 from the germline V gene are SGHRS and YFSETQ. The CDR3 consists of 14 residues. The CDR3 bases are TGCGCCAGCAGCTTGGTGTTGAGCACAGATACGCAGTATTTT. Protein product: CASSLVLSTDTQYF.

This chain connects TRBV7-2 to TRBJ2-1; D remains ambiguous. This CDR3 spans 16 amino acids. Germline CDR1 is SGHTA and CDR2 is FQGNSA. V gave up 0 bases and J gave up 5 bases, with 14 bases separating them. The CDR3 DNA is TGTGCCAGCAGCTTAGCTAAGTGGGGTCAAGACAATGAGCAGTTCTTC. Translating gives CASSLAKWGQDNEQFF.

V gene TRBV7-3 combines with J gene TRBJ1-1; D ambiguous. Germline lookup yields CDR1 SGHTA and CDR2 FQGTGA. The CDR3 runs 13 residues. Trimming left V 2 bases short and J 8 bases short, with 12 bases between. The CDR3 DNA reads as TGTGCCAGCAGCTTAGAGCCGGGTATGGAAGCTTTCTTT. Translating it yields CASSLEPGMEAFF.

The CDR3, as DNA: TGTGCCAGCAGCTTGAGCGGGGGCGGAAAACTGTTTTTT. This sequence encodes CASSLSGGGKLFF. The chain links TRBV5-6 to TRBJ1-4; D perhaps matches TRBD1 (6 bases). This CDR3 is 13 amino acids long. V shed 1 base and J shed 10 bases, with 11 bases lying between them. Germline V CDR1 and CDR2: SGHDT, YYEEEE.

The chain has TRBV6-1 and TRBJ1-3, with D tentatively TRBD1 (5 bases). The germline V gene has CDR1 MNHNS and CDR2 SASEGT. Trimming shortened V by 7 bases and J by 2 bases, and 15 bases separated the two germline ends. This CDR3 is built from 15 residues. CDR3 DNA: TGTGCCAGCATTAGACAGCCCGGCACTGGAAACACCATATATTTT. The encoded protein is CASIRQPGTGNTIYF.

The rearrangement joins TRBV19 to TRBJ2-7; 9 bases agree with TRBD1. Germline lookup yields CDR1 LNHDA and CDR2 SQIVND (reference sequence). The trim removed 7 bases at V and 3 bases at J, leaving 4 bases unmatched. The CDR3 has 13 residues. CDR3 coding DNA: TGTGCCAGTAAGCCGGGACAGGGCTACGAGCAGTACTTC. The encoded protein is CASKPGQGYEQYF.

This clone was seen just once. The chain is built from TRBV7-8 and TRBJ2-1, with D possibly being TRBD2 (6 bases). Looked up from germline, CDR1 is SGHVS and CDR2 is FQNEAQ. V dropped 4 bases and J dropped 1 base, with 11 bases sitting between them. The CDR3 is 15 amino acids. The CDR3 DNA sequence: TGTGCCAGCAGCTCGTCTAGCGAGTCCTACAATGAGCAGTTCTTC. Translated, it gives CASSSSSESYNEQFF. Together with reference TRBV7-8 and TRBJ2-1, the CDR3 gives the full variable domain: GAGVSQSPRYKVAKRGQDVALRCDPISGHVSLFWYQQALGQGPEFLTYFQNEAQLDKSGLPSDRFFAERPEGSVSTLKIQRTQQEDSAVYLCASSSSSESYNEQFFGPGTRLTVL.

The CDR3 region is CASSLGSGGTDTQYF. For the CDR3, the DNA is TGCGCCAGCAGCTTGGGTAGCGGGGGTACAGATACGCAGTATTTT. V and J are TRBV5-1 and TRBJ2-3; 9 bases match TRBD2. J gave up 3 bases and V 0 bases, and 2 bases lay outside the gene matches. This CDR3 spans 15 amino acids. CDR1 and CDR2 from the germline V gene are SGHRS and YFSETQ.

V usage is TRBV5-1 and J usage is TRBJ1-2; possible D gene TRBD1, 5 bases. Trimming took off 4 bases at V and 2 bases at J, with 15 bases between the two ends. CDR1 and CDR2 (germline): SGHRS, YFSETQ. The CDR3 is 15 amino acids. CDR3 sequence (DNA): TGCGCCAGCAGCCGGGACGGGGGTACCAACTATGGCTACACCTTC. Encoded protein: CASSRDGGTNYGYTF.

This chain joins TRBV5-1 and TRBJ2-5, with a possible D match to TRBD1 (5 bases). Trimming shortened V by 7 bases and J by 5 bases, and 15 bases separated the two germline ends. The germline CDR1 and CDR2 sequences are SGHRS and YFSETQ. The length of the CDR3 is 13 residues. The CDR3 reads CASARAERETQYF. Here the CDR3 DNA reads TGCGCCAGCGCCAGGGCAGAGAGGGAGACCCAGTACTTC.

The chain's CDR3 is CAWAKGAAYNEQFF. CDR3 bases: TGTGCCTGGGCTAAGGGGGCGGCCTACAATGAGCAGTTCTTC. The rearrangement joins TRBV30 to TRBJ2-1; 7 bases agree with TRBD1. V gave up 5 bases and J gave up 2 bases; unmatched junction bases: 6. Looked up from germline, CDR1 is GTSNPN and CDR2 is SVGIG (reference sequence). There are 14 residues in the CDR3.

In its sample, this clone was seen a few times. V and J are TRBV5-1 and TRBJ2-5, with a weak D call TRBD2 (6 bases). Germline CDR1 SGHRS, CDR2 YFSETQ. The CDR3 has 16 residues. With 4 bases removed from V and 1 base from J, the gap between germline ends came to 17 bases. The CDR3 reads CASSDSSDGPQETQYF. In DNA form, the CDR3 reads TGCGCCAGCAGCGACTCTAGCGACGGTCCCCAAGAGACCCAGTACTTC.

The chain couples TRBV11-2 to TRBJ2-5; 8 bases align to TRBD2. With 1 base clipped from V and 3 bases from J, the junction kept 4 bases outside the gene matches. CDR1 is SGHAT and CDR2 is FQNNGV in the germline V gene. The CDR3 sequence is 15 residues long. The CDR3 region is CASSLASGSKETQYF. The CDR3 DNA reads TGTGCCAGCAGCTTAGCCAGCGGGAGTAAAGAGACCCAGTACTTC.

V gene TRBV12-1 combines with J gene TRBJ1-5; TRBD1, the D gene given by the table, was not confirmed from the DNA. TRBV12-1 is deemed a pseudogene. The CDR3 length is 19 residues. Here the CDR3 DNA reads TGTGCCAGCAGCTCCCCGGGACAGGGAAAACTTGATAGCAATCAGCCCCAGCATTTT. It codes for CASSSPGQGKLDSNQPQHF.

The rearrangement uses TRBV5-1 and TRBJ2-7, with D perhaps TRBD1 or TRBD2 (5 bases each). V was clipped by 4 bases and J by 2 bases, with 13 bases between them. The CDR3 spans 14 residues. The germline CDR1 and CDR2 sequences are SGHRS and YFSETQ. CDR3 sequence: CASSVERGPYEQYF. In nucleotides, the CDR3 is TGCGCCAGCAGCGTGGAACGGGGCCCCTACGAGCAGTACTTC. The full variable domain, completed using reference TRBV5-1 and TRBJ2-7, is KAGVTQTPRYLIKTRGQQVTLSCSPISGHRSVSWYQQTPGQGLQFLFEYFSETQRNKGNFPGRFSGRQFSNSRSEMNVSTLELGDSALYLCASSVERGPYEQYFGPGTRLTVT.

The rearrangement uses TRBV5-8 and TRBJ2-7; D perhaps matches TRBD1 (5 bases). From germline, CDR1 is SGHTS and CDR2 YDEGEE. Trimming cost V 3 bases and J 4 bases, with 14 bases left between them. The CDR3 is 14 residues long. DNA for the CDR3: TGTGCCAGCAGCTGGGGCAGGGTTGGGTACGAGCAGTACTTC. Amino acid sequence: CASSWGRVGYEQYF.

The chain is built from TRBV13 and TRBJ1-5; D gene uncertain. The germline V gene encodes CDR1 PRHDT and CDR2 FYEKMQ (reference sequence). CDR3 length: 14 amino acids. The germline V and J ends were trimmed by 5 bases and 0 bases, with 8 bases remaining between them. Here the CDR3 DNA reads TGTGCCAGCAGCCCGGGAGTTAGCAATCAGCCCCAGCATTTT. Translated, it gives CASSPGVSNQPQHF.